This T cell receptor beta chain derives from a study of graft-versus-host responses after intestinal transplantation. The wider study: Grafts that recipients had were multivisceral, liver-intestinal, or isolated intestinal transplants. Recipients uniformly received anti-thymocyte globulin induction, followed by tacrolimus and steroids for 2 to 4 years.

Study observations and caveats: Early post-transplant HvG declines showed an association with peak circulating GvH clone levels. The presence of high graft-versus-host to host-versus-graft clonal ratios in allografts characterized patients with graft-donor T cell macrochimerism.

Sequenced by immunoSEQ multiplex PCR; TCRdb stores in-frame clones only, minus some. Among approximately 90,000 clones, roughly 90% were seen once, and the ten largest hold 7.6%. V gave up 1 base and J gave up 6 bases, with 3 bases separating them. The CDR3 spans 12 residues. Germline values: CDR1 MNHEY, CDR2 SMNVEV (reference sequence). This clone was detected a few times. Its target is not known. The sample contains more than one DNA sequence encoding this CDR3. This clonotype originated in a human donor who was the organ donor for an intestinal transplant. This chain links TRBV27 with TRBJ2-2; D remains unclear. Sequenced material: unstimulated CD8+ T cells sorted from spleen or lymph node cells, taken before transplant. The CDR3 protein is CASSLLSGELFF. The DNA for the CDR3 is TGTGCCAGCAGTTTATTGTCCGGGGAGCTGTTTTTT.